Listed here is a single T cell receptor (beta chain). Its antigen is unidentified. TCR alpha and beta CDR3 regions were amplified from RNA using iRepertoire nested multiplex PCR. One-step reverse transcription and amplification started from roughly 100-400 ng of tissue mRNA or PBMC total RNA. Each CDR3 protein gets one entry after TCRdb re-called the multiplex PCR reads with MiXCR. The sample has tens of thousands of distinct CDR3 sequences, 20% to 25% seen once. This record comes from a study of glioma-infiltrating T cells. General study findings and limits: Only very few CDR3 sequences appeared in both tissue and blood. Tissue-blood divergence was below expectation in non-neoplastic patients, above in gliomas.

The CDR3 has 15 amino acids. Germline CDR1 SNHLY, CDR2 FYNNEI. The ends lost 5 bases at V and 9 bases at J; junction bases unmatched: 6. The chain is built from TRBV2 and TRBJ1-6; 11 bases map to TRBD1. Sequencing was done on a sample of glioma tissue, nonneoplastic brain tissue, or PBMCs (not recorded which). This TCR was sampled from a human donor with low-grade glioma or glioblastoma, undergoing nonglioma brain surgery, or in good health (not recorded which). The CDR3 sequence is CASSPVGTGGSPLHF. CDR3 sequence (DNA): TGTGCCAGCAGTCCGGTAGGGACAGGGGGTTCACCCCTCCACTTT.